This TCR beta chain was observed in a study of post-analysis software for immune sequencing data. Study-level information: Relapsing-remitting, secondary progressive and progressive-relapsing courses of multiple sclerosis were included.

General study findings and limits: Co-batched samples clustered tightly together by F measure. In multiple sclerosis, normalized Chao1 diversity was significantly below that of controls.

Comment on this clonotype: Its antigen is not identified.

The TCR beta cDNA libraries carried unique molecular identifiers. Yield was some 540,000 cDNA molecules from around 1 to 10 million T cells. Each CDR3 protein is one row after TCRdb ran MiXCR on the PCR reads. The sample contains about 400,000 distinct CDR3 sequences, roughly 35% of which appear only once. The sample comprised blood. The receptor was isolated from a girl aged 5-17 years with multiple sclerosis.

Here the CDR3 reads CASSQDPSGAPDTQYF. The CDR3 coding sequence is TGTGCCAGCAGCCAAGATCCTAGCGGGGCGCCTGATACGCAGTATTTT. The genes are TRBV14 and TRBJ2-3; 9 bases are a match to TRBD2. Germline CDR1 SGHDN, CDR2 FVKESK. This CDR3 has 16 amino acids. Trimming cost V 0 bases and J 6 bases; bases outside gene matches: 7.